A selection of T cell receptor beta chains follows, all from one sample in a study of early T cells in non-severe SARS-CoV-2 infection. TCRdb called the 5' RACE reads again in MiXCR, with one record for every CDR3 protein. The sample includes 70,000 or so distinct CDR3 sequences, more than 9% of them seen just once. Material for sequencing was whole blood. All receptors derive from an adult who was a healthcare worker with PCR-confirmed SARS-CoV-2 infection or an uninfected control (not recorded which). Both conserved end residues are part of each CDR3. Each record gives: D gene, CDR3 length, V gene, clone size, J gene, CDR3 DNA, CDR3 protein. A D gene is named only where the DNA matches it firmly. A clone size is listed for some rows: how often the clone was seen (once, few, many), or a class if it is expanded.

.	12	TRBV11-2	few	TRBJ1-6	TGTGCCAGCAGCTTAGAGGAGAGGCCCCTCCACTTT	CASSLEERPLHF
.	14	TRBV28	.	TRBJ1-2	TGTGCCAGCAGACCCTCAGCAGCTAACTATGGCTACACCTTC	CASRPSAANYGYTF
.	11	TRBV7-9	.	TRBJ2-7	TGTGACAGCAGCTTTACAGGTGCCCCGTACTTC	CDSSFTGAPYF
.	11	TRBV5-1	.	TRBJ1-1	TGCGCCAGCAGCTTGCAGGGAGTGGCTTTCTTT	CASSLQGVAFF
.	15	TRBV7-3	many	TRBJ2-1	TGTGCCAGCAGCTCCCACAGGGACACCTACAATGAGCAGTTCTTC	CASSSHRDTYNEQFF
.	12	TRBV3-1	many	TRBJ2-7	TGTGCCAGCAGCCTCACTGGCTACGAGCAGTACTTC	CASSLTGYEQYF
TRBD1	14	TRBV6-1	.	TRBJ1-1	TGTGCCAGCAGTACAGGGGTCCAAATCACTGAAGCTTTCTTT	CASSTGVQITEAFF
TRBD2	13	TRBV29-1	.	TRBJ2-7	TGCAGCGCGTGCGGGGGGACGACCTACGAGCAGTACTTC	CSACGGTTYEQYF
.	15	TRBV20-1	.	TRBJ2-2	TGCAGTGCTAGAGATGGGGGTAGCGGCACCGGGGAGCTGTTTTTT	CSARDGGSGTGELFF
.	13	TRBV29-1	few	TRBJ2-1	TGCAGCGTTGAAGGCAGGGGGGGGAATGAGCAGTTCTTC	CSVEGRGGNEQFF
.	13	TRBV6-5	.	TRBJ2-3	TGTGCCAGCAACAAACAGGGGGGGAGGACGCAGTATTTT	CASNKQGGRTQYF
TRBD1	14	TRBV10-3	.	TRBJ1-1	TGTGCCATCAACAGCAACAGGGGGAACACTGAAGCTTTCTTT	CAINSNRGNTEAFF
.	12	TRBV6-5	.	TRBJ2-2	TGTGCCAGCGGCTCGAACACCGGGGAGCTGTTTTTT	CASGSNTGELFF
.	16	TRBV18	few	TRBJ1-3	TGTGCCAGCTCACCTGGCGTACCAAGCTCTGGAAACACCATATATTTT	CASSPGVPSSGNTIYF
TRBD1	16	TRBV12-3/TRBV12-4	.	TRBJ1-4	TGTGCCTCCGAGGACGGGACAGGGTTTCGTCTCGGAAAACTGTTTTTT	CASEDGTGFRLGKLFF
TRBD1	16	TRBV5-5	.	TRBJ1-1	TGTGCCAGCAGCCCGGAGACAGGGGGTTTGGACACTGAAGCTTTCTTT	CASSPETGGLDTEAFF
.	16	TRBV12-2	few	TRBJ2-5	TGTGCAAGTCGCTTAGCGAGAAAGACAGCCCAAGAGACCCAGTACTTC	CASRLARKTAQETQYF
TRBD1	20	TRBV25-1	many	TRBJ2-6	TGTGCCAGCAGTGAAACCCAGGGGGCAGGGGGCGTCTCTGGGGCCAACGTCCTGACTTTC	CASSETQGAGGVSGANVLTF
.	16	TRBV7-9	many	TRBJ2-3	TGTGCCAGCACCCTAGGGGCTAGCGCCCTCAAGGATACGCAGTATTTT	CASTLGASALKDTQYF
.	11	TRBV18	.	TRBJ1-2	TGTGCCAGCTCACCCGGCTATGGCTACACCTTC	CASSPGYGYTF
TRBD1	13	TRBV25-1	many	TRBJ2-1	TGTGCCAGCAGTGGGGACAGGGGCAATGAGCAGTTCTTC	CASSGDRGNEQFF
.	13	TRBV6-2/TRBV6-3	few	TRBJ1-2	TGTGCCAGCGCCGACTCGGGGCCCGCTGGCTACACCTTC	CASADSGPAGYTF
.	15	TRBV7-2	few	TRBJ1-1	TGTGCCAGCAGCTTAGAGTGGGGTCTAGGCACTGAAGCTTTCTTT	CASSLEWGLGTEAFF
TRBD1	16	TRBV5-4	few	TRBJ2-4	TGTGCCAGCAGCTTGGCCCCGACAGGGGGCAAGAACATTCAGTACTTC	CASSLAPTGGKNIQYF
.	16	TRBV19	few	TRBJ2-1	TGTGCCAGCCGGCAGCAAGCGGGGACTCAGGGGAATGAGCAGTTCTTC	CASRQQAGTQGNEQFF
TRBD1	15	TRBV7-2	.	TRBJ1-2	TGTGCCAGCAGCTTAGGGCCCAAGGGGGCGCAGGGCTACACCTTC	CASSLGPKGAQGYTF
.	14	TRBV20-1	many	TRBJ1-6	TGCAGTGCTCGAGGGACAAGGGAAAATTCACCCCTCCACTTT	CSARGTRENSPLHF
.	12	TRBV10-3	.	TRBJ2-3	TGTGCCATCAGGGCTAGCACAGATACGCAGTATTTT	CAIRASTDTQYF
TRBD2	17	TRBV6-2/TRBV6-3	few	TRBJ2-1	TGTGCCAGCAGTTCCCCTTTAGGCGAGCGGGGGTACAATGAGCAGTTCTTC	CASSSPLGERGYNEQFF
.	14	TRBV3-1	many	TRBJ1-2	TGTGCCAGCAGCCCCTCCGGGGTCAACTATGGCTACACCTTC	CASSPSGVNYGYTF
TRBD2	15	TRBV5-1	.	TRBJ2-5	TGCGCCAGCAGCTTTGCGGGAGCAGGAGGCGAGACCCAGTACTTC	CASSFAGAGGETQYF
.	12	TRBV18	few	TRBJ1-2	TGTGCCAGCTCACCCGGGCAGGGTGGCTACACCTTC	CASSPGQGGYTF
TRBD1	15	TRBV30	.	TRBJ1-2	TGTGCCTGGAGTCCGGGGGACAGGCCTAACTATGGCTACACCTTC	CAWSPGDRPNYGYTF
.	13	TRBV29-1	.	TRBJ2-7	TGCAGCGTTAAGGGGCAGGGAACGTACAAGCAGTACTTC	CSVKGQGTYKQYF
TRBD2	16	TRBV12-3/TRBV12-4	.	TRBJ2-5	TGTGCCAGCAGACCGGGACTAGCGGGGCTTGCGGAGACCCAGTACTTC	CASRPGLAGLAETQYF
.	15	TRBV6-5	many	TRBJ2-1	TGTGCCAGCATGAGGTTTGGCCTTGGCAACAATGAGCAGTTCTTC	CASMRFGLGNNEQFF
TRBD2	13	TRBV7-9	few	TRBJ2-7	TGTGCCAGCAAGGGTAGCGGGGGGGCCGAGCAGTACTTC	CASKGSGGAEQYF
TRBD1	19	TRBV3-1	many	TRBJ2-7	TGTGCCAGCAGCCGGCAAGCGTTGAGGACAGGGACATCGTACTACGAGCAGTACTTC	CASSRQALRTGTSYYEQYF
.	14	TRBV6-6	few	TRBJ2-3	TGTGCCAGCAGTTACTCGGTCCAGGCAGATACGCAGTATTTT	CASSYSVQADTQYF
.	11	TRBV2	few	TRBJ2-7	TGTGCCAGCGGGCTAACCTACGAGCAGTACTTC	CASGLTYEQYF
TRBD2	18	TRBV5-1	.	TRBJ2-1	TGCGCCAGCAGCTTGTTAGCGGGGGTTACGAGCTCCTACAATGAGCAGTTCTTC	CASSLLAGVTSSYNEQFF
.	14	TRBV9	once	TRBJ2-2	TGTGCCAGCACGCGGGATCCGAACACCGGGGAGCTGTTTTTT	CASTRDPNTGELFF
.	14	TRBV7-2	.	TRBJ2-7	TGTGCCAGCAGCATCAGGACTCTTCCACGGGAGCAGTACTTC	CASSIRTLPREQYF
TRBD1	16	TRBV14	many	TRBJ2-3	TGTGCCAGCAGCCATGATCTAGGACAGGGGGCAGATACGCAGTATTTT	CASSHDLGQGADTQYF
.	14	TRBV5-5	few	TRBJ1-2	TGTGCCAGCAGCTTGTATGAGGGCTACTATGGCTACACCTTC	CASSLYEGYYGYTF
.	13	TRBV29-1	.	TRBJ2-1	TGCAGCGTTGAAAGCCCCTACCTCGTTGAGCAGTTCTTC	CSVESPYLVEQFF
TRBD2	18	TRBV6-2/TRBV6-3	.	TRBJ2-3	TGTGCCAGCAGTGGGCCCGGGACTAGCGGGGGGTATGTTCCTACGCAGTATTTT	CASSGPGTSGGYVPTQYF
TRBD1	16	TRBV7-2	few	TRBJ1-5	TGTGCCAGCAGTTACAGGGGCCCCATTTTCGATCAGCCCCAGCATTTT	CASSYRGPIFDQPQHF
TRBD1	15	TRBV3-1	many	TRBJ2-7	TGTGCCAGCAGCCACGGGGACAGACGAAGGTACGAGCAGTACTTC	CASSHGDRRRYEQYF
TRBD2	19	TRBV24-1	.	TRBJ2-6	TGTGCCACCAGTGACGGTCCGGGACTAGCGTTCGCTGGGGCCAACGTCCTGACTTTC	CATSDGPGLAFAGANVLTF